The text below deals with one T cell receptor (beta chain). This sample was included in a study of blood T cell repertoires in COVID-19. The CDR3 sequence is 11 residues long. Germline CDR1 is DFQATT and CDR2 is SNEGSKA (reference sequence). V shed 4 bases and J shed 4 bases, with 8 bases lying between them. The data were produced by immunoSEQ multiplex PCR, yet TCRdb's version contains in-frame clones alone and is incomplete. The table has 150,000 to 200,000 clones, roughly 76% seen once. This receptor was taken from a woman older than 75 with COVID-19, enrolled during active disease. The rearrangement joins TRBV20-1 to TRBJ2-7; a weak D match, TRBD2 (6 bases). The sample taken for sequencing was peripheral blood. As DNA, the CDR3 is TGCAGTGCTACCGGGGGTTACGAGCAGTACTTC. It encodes CSATGGYEQYF.